The rows below give T cell receptor beta chains drawn from one sample of a study of T cell changes during pregnancy in multiple sclerosis. Repertoires were generated with immunoSEQ multiplex PCR, while TCRdb's copy carries only in-frame clones and drops some. The sample contains 48,000 or so clones, 92% of which appear only once. The input for sequencing was CD4+ T cells from peripheral blood mononuclear cells, taken in the second trimester of pregnancy. The receptors derive from a female donor in good health, enrolled as a control in a pregnancy study. Both conserved end residues are trimmed from each CDR3. Clone size is not always given. Where it is, it says once, few, many or a class for expanded clones.

>TRBJ1-4|-|TRBV7-2
ASSSRWTGQKLF
>TRBJ1-4|-|TRBV2
ASSGSRGWEKLF
>TRBJ1-3|few|TRBV5-5
ASSLEGGGFGNTIY
>TRBJ2-6|-|TRBV5-5
ASTLGPETSGANVLT
>TRBJ1-1|once|TRBV4-2
ASSHPLTENTEAF
>TRBJ2-2|-|TRBV21-1
ASSKPGPGELF
>TRBJ1-3|-|TRBV5-1
ASSLGPLGTGNTIY
>TRBJ2-5|-|TRBV5-4
ASSLRGGIETQY
>TRBJ2-6|-|TRBV7-6
ASSLAGQGARASSGANVLT
>TRBJ1-1|few|TRBV5-1
ASSLEQGVMNTEAF
>TRBJ1-2|-|TRBV13
ASSLSRKGLTYGYT
>TRBJ2-1|-|TRBV5-1
ASSPQQGKRGDEQF
>TRBJ2-3|-|TRBV29-1
SVVRDRGQAQY
>TRBJ2-1|-|TRBV19
ASSIRDRYNEQF
>TRBJ2-5|-|TRBV4-2
ASSPGHLREETQY
>TRBJ2-5|-|TRBV19
ASSIAFGVIETQY
>TRBJ1-5|-|TRBV19
ASSIGGGSNQPQH
>TRBJ2-2|-|TRBV7-3
ASSPVSGGTGELF
>TRBJ1-1|-|TRBV4-1
ASSQRDWMGTNTEAF
>TRBJ2-7|-|TRBV14
ASSQISSYEQY
>TRBJ2-1|-|TRBV11-2
ASSTGISTYNEQF
>TRBJ2-3|once|TRBV5-4
ASGLRGTGRADTQY
>TRBJ2-2|-|TRBV2
ASSEKRENTGELF
>TRBJ2-1|-|TRBV6-6
ASSYQGGGYEQF
>TRBJ2-1|-|TRBV5-1
ASSPPRGTGNNEQF
>TRBJ2-7|-|TRBV7-3
ASSAVGSGRGSEQY
>TRBJ2-1|-|TRBV7-6
ASSLAGVYNEQF
>TRBJ1-1|-|TRBV6-5
ASSEGGVNTEAF
>TRBJ2-7|-|TRBV4-3
ASSQDTGTPSDEQY
>TRBJ2-3|-|TRBV19
ASSLSTDTQY
>TRBJ2-1|-|TRBV18
ASSRPSGGSYNEQF
>TRBJ2-5|-|TRBV5-1
ASSPQGKETQY
>TRBJ2-1|-|TRBV5-1
ASSPGTSGAYNEQF
>TRBJ2-1|-|TRBV5-1
ASSTQPGGNEQF
>TRBJ1-4|once|TRBV5-1
ASSRVGTTNEKLF
>TRBJ2-5|-|TRBV5-1
ASSEQGAGRETQY
>TRBJ1-1|once|TRBV6-5
ASSYPGNTEAF
>TRBJ1-1|few|TRBV11-3
ASSLGAVGEAF
>TRBJ2-1|-|TRBV10-3
AIRPTNGEQF
>TRBJ1-4|-|TRBV14
ASSPRPGLYEKLF
>TRBJ1-5|-|TRBV4-1
ASSRPGGGAGQPQH
>TRBJ2-7|-|TRBV6-4
ASSPGLRF